The next 13 T cell receptor beta chains were all read from a single sample in a study of T cell repertoires in cytomegalovirus infection. TCRdb re-called the reads with MiXCR, one entry per CDR3 protein. The profile covers 150,000 to 200,000 distinct CDR3 sequences, with roughly 14% appearing a single time and roughly a quarter taken by the ten largest. What was sequenced was PBMCs. The receptors were sampled from a human donor in good health (CMV status not recorded). Some clones in this sample may be carry-over from other donors' samples.

There are a few counts of this clonotype. The chain joins TRBV30 to TRBJ1-5; D gene ambiguous. Trimming stripped 2 bases from V and 0 bases from J, with 8 bases between. The CDR3 consists of 14 residues. Germline values: CDR1 GTSNPN, CDR2 SVGIG (reference sequence). CDR3 DNA: TGTGCCTGGAGTTTACTATCTAGCAATCAGCCCCAGCATTTT. Protein: CAWSLLSSNQPQHF. The full variable domain, in which reference TRBV30 and TRBJ1-5 provide the parts outside the CDR3, is SQTIHQWPATLVQPVGSPLSLECTVEGTSNPNLYWYRQAAGRGLQLLFYSVGIGQISSEVPQNLSASRPQDRQFILSSKKLLLSDSGFYLCAWSLLSSNQPQHFGDGTRLSIL.

This clonotype was counted ten times or more. The rearrangement joins TRBV19 to TRBJ2-2; the match to TRBD2 covers 8 bases. This CDR3 has 14 amino acids. Germline loops: CDR1 LNHDA, CDR2 SQIVND (reference sequence). J lost 6 bases, V lost 3 bases, and 3 bases had no gene match. CDR3 bases: TGTGCCAGTAGTATTGCGGGAGGCTCCGGGGAGCTGTTTTTT. Its translation is CASSIAGGSGELFF.

This clonotype was picked up many times. The chain links TRBV7-2 to TRBJ2-2, with a tentative D call TRBD1 (6 bases). Germline CDR1 and CDR2: SGHTA and FQGNSA. The CDR3 has 18 amino acids. The germline V and J ends were trimmed by 1 base and 0 bases, with 15 bases remaining between them. In DNA form, the CDR3 reads TGTGCCAGCAGCTTAGTAAGCCGTAGGACAGCGAACACCGGGGAGCTGTTTTTT. Protein product: CASSLVSRRTANTGELFF.

The rearrangement uses TRBV5-4 and TRBJ2-2, with 10 nucleotides matching TRBD2. The germline CDR1 and CDR2 sequences are SGHNT and YYREEE (reference sequence). V trimming: 2 bases; J trimming: 2 bases; junction bases outside the gene matches: 6. This CDR3 contains 17 residues. The CDR3 DNA reads TGTGCCAGCAGCTTCGAAGCGGGAGGGATAAACACCGGGGAGCTGTTTTTT. Translating it yields CASSFEAGGINTGELFF.

Many counts were recorded for this clonotype. V gene TRBV7-2 combines with J gene TRBJ1-5; D is possibly TRBD1 (5 bases). This CDR3 is built from 13 residues. V lost 5 bases and J lost 4, with 9 bases in between. Germline V gene sequence: CDR1 SGHTA, CDR2 FQGNSA. The CDR3 is CASSVQVNQPQHF. In nucleotides, the CDR3 is TGTGCCAGCAGCGTACAGGTGAATCAGCCCCAGCATTTT.

This clonotype was recorded at least ten times. The chain is built from TRBV12-3 or TRBV12-4 and TRBJ1-1; D ambiguous. Trimming took off 6 bases at V and 10 bases at J, with 12 bases between the two ends. The CDR3 is made up of 11 amino acids. The CDR3 sequence is CASRDGQRAFF. DNA for the CDR3: TGTGCCAGCAGGGATGGGCAGAGAGCTTTCTTT.

This clonotype has ten or more counts. The rearrangement links TRBV5-1 to TRBJ1-1; D uncertain. Germline CDR1 reads SGHRS; CDR2 reads YFSETQ. The CDR3 consists of 14 residues. The V and J ends lost 6 bases and 1 base respectively, with 13 bases between them. The CDR3 coding sequence is TGCGCCAGCAACCAGCTTGGACGGAACACTGAAGCTTTCTTT. This sequence encodes CASNQLGRNTEAFF.

V gene TRBV29-1 combines with J gene TRBJ1-2; 7 positions match TRBD1. Germline V gives CDR1 SQVTM, CDR2 ANQGSEA. The V gene end was trimmed by 6 bases and the J gene end by 4 bases; junction bases not matched to a gene: 17. This CDR3 spans 16 amino acids. The CDR3 sequence: CSVPHRDSRGSYGYTF. The DNA of the CDR3 is TGCAGCGTCCCTCACCGGGACAGTCGAGGGTCCTATGGCTACACCTTC. Together with reference TRBV29-1 and TRBJ1-2, the CDR3 gives the full variable domain: SAVISQKPSRDICQRGTSLTIQCQVDSQVTMMFWYRQQPGQSLTLIATANQGSEATYESGFVIDKFPISRPNLTFSTLTVSNMSPEDSSIYLCSVPHRDSRGSYGYTFGSGTRLTVV.

This clonotype was seen a handful of times. The rearrangement joins TRBV2 to TRBJ2-1; D perhaps matches TRBD1 (6 bases). Trimming removed 7 bases from V and 6 bases from J, with 10 bases in between. The CDR3 is made up of 12 amino acids. Germline CDR1 is SNHLY and CDR2 is FYNNEI. CDR3 bases: TGTGCCAGCAAGCACAGGGTCAATGAGCAGTTCTTC. Protein sequence: CASKHRVNEQFF.

This clonotype was found many times. J is TRBJ2-4 and V is TRBV6-2 or TRBV6-3; 15 bases match TRBD2. J gave up 1 base and V 8 bases, and 15 bases lay outside the gene matches. CDR3 size: 20 residues. Germline lookup yields CDR1 MNHEY and CDR2 SVGEGT. The CDR3 reads CASGGDGLAGGPRAKNIQYF. The CDR3 nucleotides are TGTGCCAGCGGGGGGGACGGACTAGCGGGGGGGCCGAGGGCCAAAAACATTCAGTACTTC.

This clonotype was seen only a few times. The rearrangement uses TRBV2 and TRBJ1-2; 10 bases fit TRBD1. This CDR3 spans 13 amino acids. Germline assignment: CDR1 SNHLY and CDR2 FYNNEI. V lost 4 bases, J lost 8 bases, and 4 bases stayed unmatched. The CDR3, as DNA: TGTGCCAGCAGTGCCGGGGACAGGGGCGGCTACACCTTC. This encodes CASSAGDRGGYTF.

Written as DNA, the CDR3 is TGTGCCAGCAGCCGTCCAGCGGGAGGGTCCTACAATGAGCAGTTCTTC. This gives the protein CASSRPAGGSYNEQFF. The V and J genes are TRBV7-9 and TRBJ2-1, with 10 nucleotides matching TRBD2. Trimming at V came to 5 bases and at J to 1 base, leaving 5 bases not matched to a gene. The length of the CDR3 is 16 residues. Germline loops: CDR1 SEHNR, CDR2 FQNEAQ (reference sequence).

This clonotype was counted ten times or more. The J gene is TRBJ1-1, the V gene TRBV12-3 or TRBV12-4, with D hard to call. V was clipped by 5 bases and J by 3 bases, with 16 bases between them. The CDR3 is 15 residues long. This CDR3 reads CASSPHGSHDTEAFF. In DNA form, the CDR3 reads TGTGCCAGCAGTCCCCACGGATCGCACGACACTGAAGCTTTCTTT.